The TCR beta chain under discussion was sequenced for a study of CD8 T cells in Susac syndrome. FACS enriched CD8+ TEMRA cells, while bulk CD8+ and CD4+ were negatively isolated. Study-wide points: Within Susac syndrome CD4+ T cell repertoires, clonal expansion was not evident.

RNA in amounts of roughly 0.45 to 1 ug was reverse transcribed with random hexamers. Each CDR3 protein gets one entry after TCRdb re-called the immunoSEQ multiplex PCR reads with MiXCR. The sample contains approximately 210,000 distinct CDR3 sequences, less than 95% of which appear only once. Notes on this clonotype: The antigen is unknown.

The specimen sequenced was CD4+ T cells from PBMCs. This clonotype was obtained from a human donor with Susac syndrome.

The CDR3 DNA reads TGTGCCAGCAGCCCCGGGACACACAATAATTCACCCCTCCACTTT. It encodes CASSPGTHNNSPLHF. J is TRBJ1-6 and V is TRBV7-9; D may be TRBD1 (6 bases). CDR3 size: 15 residues. Deletions cut 5 bases from V and 5 bases from J, with 13 bases between. CDR1 is SEHNR and CDR2 is FQNEAQ in the germline V gene (reference sequence).